These T cell receptor beta chains were read from a single sample in a study of post-analysis software for immune sequencing data. TCRdb re-derived calls from the PCR reads in MiXCR, one entry per CDR3 protein. Seen here are 700,000 to 900,000 distinct CDR3 sequences, 46% observed once, and the top ten hold roughly 4.9%. Specimen: blood. These receptors came from a girl aged 10 to 17 with multiple sclerosis. The conserved cysteine and the conserved F or W are not part of the CDR3 here. Each record gives: CDR3 protein, J gene, CDR3 length, V gene.

CDR3aa: ASSMGQGREQY
j_gene: TRBJ2-7
len: 11
v_gene: TRBV13

CDR3aa: ASSSSTGLTWDTQY
j_gene: TRBJ2-3
len: 14
v_gene: TRBV7-8

CDR3aa: ASSPSGGWEQPQH
j_gene: TRBJ1-5
len: 13
v_gene: TRBV5-6

CDR3aa: ASSYEGARETQY
j_gene: TRBJ2-5
len: 12
v_gene: TRBV6-2/TRBV6-3

CDR3aa: ASSWKGVDTGELF
j_gene: TRBJ2-2
len: 13
v_gene: TRBV27

CDR3aa: ASSVEMAGVEQY
j_gene: TRBJ2-7
len: 12
v_gene: TRBV9

CDR3aa: ASGTGVYNEQF
j_gene: TRBJ2-1
len: 11
v_gene: TRBV4-3

CDR3aa: ASSSGTAVSYEQY
j_gene: TRBJ2-7
len: 13
v_gene: TRBV2

CDR3aa: ASSRGTSGSPYNEQF
j_gene: TRBJ2-1
len: 15
v_gene: TRBV7-9

CDR3aa: ATSDFSRGNHNEQF
j_gene: TRBJ2-1
len: 14
v_gene: TRBV24-1

CDR3aa: ASRGGGVGTVGEQY
j_gene: NA
len: 14
v_gene: TRBV7-9

CDR3aa: ASSLSRASGSGNEQF
j_gene: TRBJ2-1
len: 15
v_gene: TRBV7-6

CDR3aa: SAQGTGSSHNEQF
j_gene: TRBJ2-1
len: 13
v_gene: TRBV20-1

CDR3aa: ASRNGGTYEQY
j_gene: TRBJ2-7
len: 11
v_gene: TRBV6-2/TRBV6-3

CDR3aa: ASSWVSGSSYNEQF
j_gene: TRBJ2-1
len: 14
v_gene: TRBV6-5

CDR3aa: SVPGQGRSDQY
j_gene: TRBJ2-5
len: 11
v_gene: TRBV29-1

CDR3aa: ASNQTLPGAETQY
j_gene: NA
len: 13
v_gene: TRBV4-1

CDR3aa: ASSLRGRGRQETQY
j_gene: TRBJ2-5
len: 14
v_gene: TRBV7-9

CDR3aa: ASSQEWGTDSNQPQH
j_gene: TRBJ1-5
len: 15
v_gene: TRBV4-3

CDR3aa: SASIGYGYT
j_gene: TRBJ1-2
len: 9
v_gene: TRBV20-1

CDR3aa: AGRTPLNTEAF
j_gene: TRBJ1-1
len: 11
v_gene: TRBV6-1

CDR3aa: ASSPGFQETQY
j_gene: TRBJ2-5
len: 11
v_gene: TRBV7-2

CDR3aa: ASSSQGAWETQY
j_gene: NA
len: 12
v_gene: TRBV9

CDR3aa: ASSLAGTPWDEQY
j_gene: TRBJ2-7
len: 13
v_gene: TRBV7-8

CDR3aa: ASSREDRGQAQPYEQY
j_gene: TRBJ2-7
len: 16
v_gene: TRBV4-1

CDR3aa: SASKSGTSEYEQY
j_gene: TRBJ2-7
len: 13
v_gene: TRBV20-1

CDR3aa: ASSARLAGANEQF
j_gene: TRBJ2-1
len: 13
v_gene: TRBV9

CDR3aa: ASSPINGRPSYEQY
j_gene: TRBJ2-7
len: 14
v_gene: TRBV28

CDR3aa: ATSDFTSGRSGTQY
j_gene: TRBJ2-3
len: 14
v_gene: TRBV24-1